These T cell receptor beta chains were read from a single sample in a study of blood T cell repertoires in COVID-19. Clones were read by immunoSEQ multiplex PCR, and TCRdb kept only the in-frame ones, dropping some. This sample has approximately 85,000 clones, with around 90% found just once. Sequenced input: peripheral blood. The receptors stem from a woman older than 75 with active or convalescent COVID-19. The CDR3 runs from the conserved cysteine through the conserved F or W. The D gene is left open where the match is weak. For some rows the clone size is stated as once, few or many, or as a class when expanded; others skip it.

TRBJ1-1 | TRBV7-8 | TRBD1 | - | TGTGCCAGCAGCGCGCGGGACAGTCTACACACTGAAGCTTTCTTT | CASSARDSLHTEAFF
TRBJ2-1 | TRBV5-1 | TRBD2 | - | TGCGCCAGCAGCTTGCCAGGTTTGGCGGGAGGGGCTGGTGAGCAGTTCTTC | CASSLPGLAGGAGEQFF
TRBJ2-1 | TRBV5-1 | - | - | TGCGCCAGCAGCTTGGGGACTAGCAGGACAGGTGAGCAGTTCTTC | CASSLGTSRTGEQFF
TRBJ1-2 | TRBV2 | TRBD1 | - | TGTGCCAGCAAACCGGGACAGGGTAATGGCTACACCTTC | CASKPGQGNGYTF
TRBJ2-3 | TRBV6-1 | - | - | TGTGCCAGCAGTGAAAACAGGGCCCTCACAGATACGCAGTATTTT | CASSENRALTDTQYF
TRBJ2-2 | TRBV30 | TRBD1 | - | TGTGCCTGGAGTGCTGGGGACAGGCGGTTGTTTTTT | CAWSAGDRRLFF
TRBJ2-1 | TRBV5-1 | - | - | TGCGCCAGCAGCCCGACTAAGAGCTCCTACAATGAGCAGTTCTTC | CASSPTKSSYNEQFF
TRBJ2-1 | TRBV7-2 | - | - | TGTGCCAGCAGCCAATACAACCGTGGGACTCCACAGTTCTTC | CASSQYNRGTPQFF
TRBJ2-1 | TRBV4-3 | - | few | TGCGCCAGCAGCCAAGATTATAGGGGTACAGACTCCTACAATGAGCAGTTCTTC | CASSQDYRGTDSYNEQFF
TRBJ2-1 | TRBV7-2 | TRBD2 | once | TGTGCCAGCAGCCCGCTAGCGGGATCCTACAATGAGCAGTTCTTC | CASSPLAGSYNEQFF
TRBJ1-2 | TRBV19 | - | - | TGTGCCAGTAGTCAGGGCTCGCGTGGCTACACCTTC | CASSQGSRGYTF
TRBJ2-7 | TRBV7-2 | TRBD1 | once | TGTGCCAGCAGCCTTCGGACAGGGGCGTACGAGCAGTACTTC | CASSLRTGAYEQYF
TRBJ2-5 | TRBV5-4 | TRBD2 | once | TGTGCCAGCAGCTTGGGGGTAGCGGGCACGGGAGAGACCCAGTACTTC | CASSLGVAGTGETQYF
TRBJ1-2 | TRBV5-1 | TRBD1 | - | TGCGCCAGCAGCTATGACAGGGATGGCTACACCTTC | CASSYDRDGYTF
TRBJ2-7 | TRBV7-2 | - | - | TGTGCCAGCAGCTTATCCCCCATCGGGAGTAGCTCCTACGAGCAGTACTTC | CASSLSPIGSSSYEQYF
TRBJ2-5 | TRBV5-8 | TRBD1 | - | TGTGCCAGCAGCTTGGAGGGGACAGGGGGGGAGACCCAGTACTTC | CASSLEGTGGETQYF
TRBJ2-7 | TRBV7-8 | - | - | TGTGCCAGCAGCGCGACAGGTCGAGAGCAGTACTTC | CASSATGREQYF
TRBJ2-1 | TRBV24-1 | TRBD2 | - | TGTGCCAGCTCGGGGGGTAGCTCCTACAATGAGCAGTTCTTC | CASSGGSSYNEQFF
TRBJ1-4 | TRBV10-3 | - | - | TGTGCCATCAGTGAGTCCGGGACTGGGAATGAAAAACTGTTTTTT | CAISESGTGNEKLFF
TRBJ2-7 | TRBV15 | - | - | TGTGCCACCAGCAGAGATGGGTCGCGGAGCTACGAGCAGTACTTC | CATSRDGSRSYEQYF
TRBJ2-1 | TRBV7-6 | TRBD2 | - | TGTGCCAGCAGCGTCGGACTAGCGGGAGGGTACAATGAGCAGTTCTTC | CASSVGLAGGYNEQFF
TRBJ2-1 | TRBV11-2 | TRBD1 | - | TGTGCCAGCAGCTTGGTCGGGACAGGAAACAATGAGCAGTTCTTC | CASSLVGTGNNEQFF
TRBJ1-5 | TRBV28 | TRBD1 | few | TGTGCCAGCACCCTGGGGACAGGGGGCGCACCTGCCCAGCATTTT | CASTLGTGGAPAQHF
TRBJ2-7 | TRBV16 | - | - | TGTGCCAGCAAGGGGTCTGGGGAGCAGTACTTC | CASKGSGEQYF
TRBJ1-2 | TRBV9 | - | - | TGTGCCAGCAGCGCCCAGGGGCCTCGGGGTAGCTATGGCTACACCTTC | CASSAQGPRGSYGYTF
TRBJ2-1 | TRBV2 | TRBD2 | - | TGTGCCAGCAGTGAAAGGACTAGATACAATGAGCAGTTCTTC | CASSERTRYNEQFF
TRBJ2-2 | TRBV6-5 | - | - | TGTGCCAGCAGTTCCCTAGCCCTCTCGAACACCGGGGAGCTGTTTTTT | CASSSLALSNTGELFF
TRBJ2-5 | TRBV5-8 | - | once | TGTGCCAGCAGCTTGGCTCCCGGGACCCAGTACTTC | CASSLAPGTQYF
TRBJ2-7 | TRBV6-1 | - | - | TGTGCCAGCAGTGAAGGGGCATGGCTAACCTACGAGCAGTACTTC | CASSEGAWLTYEQYF
TRBJ1-1 | TRBV20-1 | - | - | TGCAGTGTTGCACAGGGCGATGGAGCTTTCTTT | CSVAQGDGAFF
TRBJ2-7 | TRBV9 | TRBD1 | - | TGTGCCAGCAGCACCGGGGACAGCCACAAGTCCTACGAGCAGTACTTC | CASSTGDSHKSYEQYF
TRBJ2-2 | TRBV9 | TRBD2 | - | TGTGCCAGCAGCCCGGGGAGACTAGCGGAGGCCACCGGGGAGCTGTTTTTT | CASSPGRLAEATGELFF
TRBJ1-6 | TRBV5-1 | - | few | TGCGCCAGCAGCTTGACCCGGGATAATTCACCCCTCCACTTT | CASSLTRDNSPLHF
TRBJ2-1 | TRBV5-4 | TRBD2 | - | TGTGCCAGCAGCTTGGATAGCGGGAGGGGGCGGTTCTTC | CASSLDSGRGRFF
TRBJ1-5 | TRBV27 | TRBD1 | - | TGTGCCAGCAGTCTCACAGGGGTCAATCAGCCCCAGCATTTT | CASSLTGVNQPQHF
TRBJ1-5 | TRBV29-1 | - | - | TGCAGCGTTGCGCCCGGTAGCAATCAGCCCCAGCATTTT | CSVAPGSNQPQHF
TRBJ2-7 | TRBV19 | - | - | TGTGCCAGTAGTATTCCGGACAGAAGCGAGCAGTACTTC | CASSIPDRSEQYF
TRBJ2-3 | TRBV18 | TRBD2 | - | TGTGCCAGCTCACGGGCGGGAGTGGGACCAGATACGCAGTATTTT | CASSRAGVGPDTQYF
TRBJ2-5 | TRBV5-1 | TRBD2 | - | TGCGCCAGCAGCCCTTATGGGGGGGAAGAGACCCAGTACTTC | CASSPYGGEETQYF